This entry is about one T cell receptor beta chain. Its antigen is as yet unknown. Profiling relied on immunoSEQ multiplex PCR, and the TCRdb table lists in-frame clones only, not all of them. Counted here are over 20,000 clones, approximately 27% occurring once; the ten biggest clones make up roughly 16%. Time point defined: after neoadjuvant nivolumab, at surgical resection. This record belongs to a study of neoadjuvant anti-PD-1 for oral cavity cancer. The overall study: Non-progressing patients received a fourth nivolumab dose near day 43, then surgery on days 50-56. Study-wide results and caveats: Larger post-treatment preexisting tumor clones tracked with greater tumor shrinkage.

Germline CDR1 is MNHEY and CDR2 is SMNVEV (reference sequence). Trimming removed 8 bases at V and 4 bases at J, with 15 bases between. The CDR3 consists of 13 residues. The receptor was derived from a person between 35 and 79 years old with oral cavity squamous cell carcinoma. This material consisted of tumor tissue, taken after nivolumab (anti-PD-1) treatment. V usage is TRBV27 and J usage is TRBJ2-7, with D possibly matching TRBD1 (6 bases). CDR3 region: CASGQRSFYEQYF. In nucleotides, the CDR3 is TGTGCCAGCGGACAGAGAAGTTTTTACGAGCAGTACTTC.